These 8 T cell receptor beta chains came from one sample sequenced in a study of T cells after yellow fever vaccination. MiXCR, applied by TCRdb to the 5' RACE reads, yields one record per CDR3 protein. This table holds roughly 120,000 distinct CDR3 sequences, about 7% found once. This specimen was CD4+ T cells sorted from PBMCs, taken roughly seven weeks after the first yellow fever vaccination. The receptors derive from a man aged 18 to 29 who received the YFV17D yellow fever vaccine.

This clonotype was detected many times. The genes are TRBV7-2 and TRBJ2-7; D may be TRBD1 or TRBD2 (5 bases each). CDR3 size: 13 residues. Germline V gene lookup returns CDR1 SGHTA and CDR2 FQGNSA. Trimming pared 5 bases from V and 7 bases from J, leaving 15 bases between. CDR3 nucleotides: TGTGCCAGCAGCCCCGGGACCACTCGGGAGCAGTACGTC. Translating gives CASSPGTTREQYV.

This clonotype was seen many times. The rearrangement joins TRBV20-1 to TRBJ1-1; no definite D call. With 7 bases removed from V and 4 bases from J, the gap between germline ends came to 19 bases. This CDR3 is 14 amino acids long. Germline CDR1 and CDR2: DFQATT and SNEGSKA (reference sequence). The DNA for the CDR3 is TGCAGTGTTGCACGGGGAAGGCCGATCACTGAAGCTTTCTTT. Translation: CSVARGRPITEAFF.

This clonotype was found many times. V is TRBV18 and J is TRBJ2-5; no reliable D call. V was trimmed by 6 bases and J by 0 bases, leaving 11 bases between them. The CDR3 is 14 amino acids. Germline loops: CDR1 KGHSH, CDR2 LQKENI. CDR3 DNA: TGTGCCAGCTCGTCGTACGGTCACCAAGAGACCCAGTACTTC. Amino acids: CASSSYGHQETQYF.

This clonotype has ten or more counts. The chain has TRBV20-1 and TRBJ2-5; D is perhaps TRBD1 (5 bases). The CDR3 is 12 amino acids. V was clipped by 6 bases and J by 3 bases, with 11 bases between them. Germline loops: CDR1 DFQATT, CDR2 SNEGSKA (reference sequence). In nucleotides, the CDR3 is TGCAGTGCCGTGGGGCGGAAAGAGACCCAGTACTTC. This encodes CSAVGRKETQYF.

This clonotype has at least ten counts. The chain combines TRBV5-1 with TRBJ1-4; D might be TRBD1 (5 bases). Trimming took off 0 bases at V and 7 bases at J, with 13 bases between the two ends. The germline V gene encodes CDR1 SGHRS and CDR2 YFSETQ. CDR3 length equals 15 residues. This CDR3 reads CASSLGSTVGEKLFF. As DNA, the CDR3 is TGCGCCAGCAGCTTGGGATCGACAGTGGGTGAAAAACTGTTTTTT.

The sample holds many counts of this clonotype. The chain links TRBV6-2 or TRBV6-3 to TRBJ2-7, with 11 bases that match TRBD1. With 7 bases clipped from V and 4 bases from J, the junction kept 6 bases outside the gene matches. The germline V gene has CDR1 MNHEY and CDR2 SVGEGT. This CDR3 comprises 14 residues. The CDR3 is CASKEGTGGYEQYF. DNA for the CDR3: TGTGCCAGCAAGGAAGGGACAGGGGGTTACGAGCAGTACTTC.

This clonotype was detected ten times or more. The chain joins TRBV3-1 to TRBJ1-6; D is unresolved. Germline CDR1 LGHDT, CDR2 YNNKEL (reference sequence). CDR3 length: 13 residues. V lost 8 bases, J lost 7 bases, and 12 bases lay in between. The DNA for the CDR3 is TGTGCCAGCGCTCGGACGGAGAATTCACCCCTCCACTTT. As protein: CASARTENSPLHF.

The V gene is TRBV25-1, the J gene TRBJ1-1, with TRBD1 matching 7 bases. CDR1 MGHDK and CDR2 SYGVNS come from the germline V gene. The V segment lost 6 bases and the J segment 5 bases; nucleotides outside the gene matches: 12. This CDR3 spans 15 amino acids. This CDR3 reads CASSPQAGGRTEAFF. In nucleotides, the CDR3 is TGTGCCAGCAGCCCTCAGGCAGGGGGGAGGACTGAAGCTTTCTTT.